One and the same sample provided the 18 T cell receptor beta chains below, sequenced in a study of T cells in Graves' hyperthyroidism and ophthalmopathy. TCR beta CDR3 regions were amplified from RNA transcripts. With the HTBI primer set, the TCR CDR3 went through a first round of RT-PCR. MiXCR, run by TCRdb on the multiplex PCR reads, gives a single entry per CDR3 protein. This repertoire shows roughly 750,000 distinct CDR3 sequences, 16% found once; its top ten account for about 8.4%. Source material: blood. Receptors originate from a man aged 18 to 29 with Graves' hyperthyroidism.

The genes are TRBV4-1 and TRBJ2-1, with a tentative D call TRBD1 (5 bases). V lost 1 base and J 7 bases, leaving 14 bases between the germline ends. The CDR3 runs to 15 residues. Per germline, CDR1 MGHRA and CDR2 YSYEKL. The DNA of the CDR3 is TGCGCCAGCAGCCAAGGGACAAACCTTTGGAATGAGCAGTTCTTC. Translated, it gives CASSQGTNLWNEQFF.

This clonotype was observed at least ten times. The chain is built from TRBV2 and TRBJ2-3, with TRBD1 identical over 11 bases. In germline, CDR1 is SNHLY, CDR2 FYNNEI. The J segment lost 4 bases and the V segment lost 6 bases, leaving 3 bases of the junction unmatched. The CDR3 is 14 residues long. The CDR3 loop reads CASSGQGAADTQYF. In DNA, the CDR3 is TGTGCCAGCAGCGGACAGGGGGCCGCAGATACGCAGTATTTT. Complete variable domain (other parts from reference TRBV2 and TRBJ2-3): EPEVTQTPSHQVTQMGQEVILRCVPISNHLYFYWYRQILGQKVEFLVSFYNNEISEKSEIFDDQFSVERPDGSNFTLKIRSTKLEDSAMYFCASSGQGAADTQYFGPGTRLTVL.

This clonotype appeared a few times. This chain links TRBV12-3 or TRBV12-4 with TRBJ2-5; 7 bases align to TRBD2. Trimming cost V 1 base and J 7 bases; bases outside gene matches: 6. The CDR3 is made up of 14 amino acids. CDR3 sequence reads: CASSLGTSVMTQYF. DNA of the CDR3: TGTGCCAGCAGTTTAGGAACTAGCGTAATGACCCAGTACTTC.

The sample holds many counts of this clonotype. CDR3 coding DNA: TGCAGTGCCTCGGGACAGGGGGCCTTCTACGAGCAGTACTTC. It yields the protein CSASGQGAFYEQYF. The V call is TRBV20-1, the J call TRBJ2-7; TRBD1 matches at 12 bases. This CDR3 has 14 residues. CDR1 and CDR2 (germline): DFQATT, SNEGSKA (reference sequence). V was clipped by 6 bases and J by 3 bases; unmatched bases: 6.

This clonotype was seen a few times. This chain uses TRBV7-3 with TRBJ2-3; D remains ambiguous. Germline V gene data show CDR1 as SGHTA and CDR2 as FQGTGA. The CDR3 totals 15 residues. V shed 1 base and J shed 2 bases, with 10 bases lying between them. CDR3 nucleotides: TGTGCCAGCAGCTTAAGCTGGAGCCTCACAGATACGCAGTATTTT. Translated: CASSLSWSLTDTQYF.

The V and J genes are TRBV19 and TRBJ1-1, with a possible D match to TRBD1 (6 bases). CDR3 length equals 17 residues. Germline V gene sequence: CDR1 LNHDA, CDR2 SQIVND (reference sequence). V gave up 3 bases and J gave up 1 base, with 18 bases separating them. For the CDR3, the DNA is TGTGCCAGTAGTATCGGGACATTTCCCCACTCGAACACTGAAGCTTTCTTT. Residues: CASSIGTFPHSNTEAFF.

The chain combines TRBV7-6 with TRBJ2-5; the D is unclear. The CDR3 contains 13 residues. With 3 bases removed from V and 5 bases from J, the gap between germline ends came to 10 bases. Per germline, CDR1 SGHVS and CDR2 FNYEAQ. The DNA of the CDR3 is TGTGCCAGCAGCTTCCTGGGTCTGGAGACCCAGTACTTC. As protein: CASSFLGLETQYF. The variable domain in full, completed from reference TRBV7-6 and TRBJ2-5, reads GAGVSQSPRYKVTKRGQDVALRCDPISGHVSLYWYRQALGQGPEFLTYFNYEAQQDKSGLPNDRFSAERPEGSISTLTIQRTEQRDSAMYRCASSFLGLETQYFGPGTRLLVL.

This chain uses TRBV6-6 with TRBJ2-1; no firm D call. The CDR3 sequence is 15 residues long. The V gene lost 2 bases and the J gene lost 0 bases, with 8 bases spanning the gap. CDR1 and CDR2 from the germline V gene are MNHNY and SVGAGI (reference sequence). This chain's CDR3 is CASSYTVLSYNEQFF. The DNA of the CDR3 is TGTGCCAGCAGTTACACGGTACTCTCCTACAATGAGCAGTTCTTC.

In this sample, this clonotype turned up a few times. The CDR3 region is CSAVGAAGQETQYF. In nucleotides, the CDR3 is TGCAGTGCTGTGGGGGCGGCGGGTCAAGAGACCCAGTACTTC. This chain connects TRBV20-1 to TRBJ2-5; D may be TRBD1 (6 bases). Trimming left V 5 bases short and J 2 bases short, with 15 bases between. The CDR3 is 14 residues long. Germline CDR1 is DFQATT and CDR2 is SNEGSKA (reference sequence).

This chain uses TRBV20-1 with TRBJ1-5; D is perhaps TRBD1 (6 bases). This CDR3 is built from 14 residues. Trimming took 3 bases from V and 6 from J, leaving 15 bases between them. Germline lookup yields CDR1 DFQATT and CDR2 SNEGSKA (reference sequence). The CDR3 protein is CSASLTGPGQPQHF. The CDR3 coding sequence is TGCAGTGCTAGCTTAACAGGGCCGGGTCAGCCCCAGCATTTT.

This clonotype came up many times. This chain connects TRBV2 to TRBJ2-3; D gene unclear. The V end was cut by 7 bases, the J end by 6 bases, with 14 bases between. The CDR3 has 13 amino acids. Germline lookup yields CDR1 SNHLY and CDR2 FYNNEI. In nucleotides, the CDR3 is TGTGCCAGCAATTTGGGCAGGCTGGATACGCAGTATTTT. This gives the protein CASNLGRLDTQYF.

This chain connects TRBV18 to TRBJ1-2; 9 bases map to TRBD1. The V gene's germline CDR1 is KGHSH and CDR2 LQKENI. The J segment lost 4 bases and the V segment lost 1 base, leaving 7 bases of the junction unmatched. This CDR3 region has 16 residues. The CDR3 sequence is CASSPLSGQGIYGYTF. DNA for the CDR3: TGTGCCAGCTCACCACTGTCGGGACAGGGAATCTATGGCTACACCTTC.

This clonotype was observed at least ten times. The junction does not match germline at one end; this may be a read error. The chain employs TRBV7-9 and TRBJ2-7, with no clear D. This CDR3 comprises 11 residues. Germline CDR1 reads SEHNR; CDR2 reads FQNEAQ (reference sequence). CDR3 loop: CASSLEYEQYF. In nucleotides, the CDR3 is TGTGCCAGCAGTTTAGAATACGAGCAGTACTTC.

This clonotype was seen ten or more times. V usage is TRBV28 and J usage is TRBJ2-7; 7 bases are shared with TRBD1. This CDR3 has 15 amino acids. Germline V CDR1 and CDR2: MDHEN, SYDVKM. Trimming at V came to 6 bases and at J to 5 bases, leaving 13 bases not matched to a gene. DNA of the CDR3: TGTGCCAGCAGGCCTCCCGGGACAGTTGCCAACGAGCAGTACTTC. Translation: CASRPPGTVANEQYF. Looking up the rest from reference TRBV28 and TRBJ2-7 gives the full variable domain: DVKVTQSSRYLVKRTGEKVFLECVQDMDHENMFWYRQDPGLGLRLIYFSYDVKMKEKGDIPEGYSVSREKKERFSLILESASTNQTSMYLCASRPPGTVANEQYFGPGTRLTVT.

This clonotype was recorded many times. J is TRBJ2-1 and V is TRBV20-1; D may be TRBD2 (6 bases). This CDR3 is 16 amino acids long. Trimming took 6 bases from V and 7 from J, leaving 25 bases between them. The germline CDR1 and CDR2 sequences are DFQATT and SNEGSKA (reference sequence). The CDR3 spells CSAKARRLAAGNEQFF. DNA of the CDR3: TGCAGTGCCAAAGCCCGCCGGCTGGCCGCGGGAAATGAGCAGTTCTTC.

The chain joins TRBV2 to TRBJ2-1; 15 bases fit TRBD2. The CDR3 covers 15 residues. Germline V gives CDR1 SNHLY, CDR2 FYNNEI. V shed 7 bases and J 9 bases; nucleotides not matched to a gene: 7. The CDR3 sequence: CASTWTSGGGGEQFF. In nucleotides, the CDR3 is TGTGCCAGCACGTGGACTAGCGGGGGGGGGGGTGAGCAGTTCTTC. The complete variable domain, with remaining parts taken from reference TRBV2 and TRBJ2-1, reads EPEVTQTPSHQVTQMGQEVILRCVPISNHLYFYWYRQILGQKVEFLVSFYNNEISEKSEIFDDQFSVERPDGSNFTLKIRSTKLEDSAMYFCASTWTSGGGGEQFFGPGTRLTVL.

This clonotype was detected many times. The CDR3 loop reads CASSPGLAGKNEQFF. The CDR3 nucleotides read TGTGCCAGCAGTCCTGGACTAGCGGGCAAGAATGAGCAGTTCTTC. The chain joins TRBV12-3 or TRBV12-4 to TRBJ2-1, with 11 bases aligning to TRBD2. Unmatched junction bases numbered 7, after V lost 5 bases and J lost 7 bases. This CDR3 is built from 15 residues.

This clonotype has a handful of counts. V gene TRBV7-9 combines with J gene TRBJ2-1, with 7 bases fitting TRBD1. CDR1 and CDR2 (germline): SEHNR, FQNEAQ (reference sequence). The ends lost 5 bases at V and 6 bases at J; junction bases unmatched: 4. CDR3 length: 13 residues. The CDR3 nucleotides read TGTGCCAGCAGCCAGGGACAGTCCAATGAGCAGTTCTTC. Amino acids: CASSQGQSNEQFF.